This T cell receptor beta chain was sequenced for a study of beta chain features in type 1 diabetes. As for the study in general: There were 107,917,701 sorted cells examined across all samples.

cDNA synthesis used the whole RNA isolate, giving expressed TCRB sequences. Some clones are missing from TCRdb's copy, which holds only in-frame ones; the method was immunoSEQ multiplex PCR. The sample has around 310,000 clones; approximately 10% are singletons. This CDR3 has 15 residues. V shed 1 base, J shed 7 bases, and the junction held 7 bases outside the gene matches. In germline, CDR1 is SGHTA, CDR2 FQGNSA. Overall study results and limits: Cells that show high TCR expression could be over-represented by cDNA sequencing. Shortening of TCRB CDR3s, moderate but significant, appeared in all four CD4+ subsets of Type 1 diabetes patients.

Notes on this clone: Its matching antigen is unknown.

Material for sequencing was naive CD4+ T cells from blood. The sequence was obtained from a woman aged 25 to 39 in good health. The chain links TRBV7-2 to TRBJ2-7; the match to TRBD1 covers 10 bases. CDR3 coding DNA: TGTGCCAGCAGCTTAGGAGGGACAGGGGCAAGAGAGCAGTACTTC. It encodes CASSLGGTGAREQYF.